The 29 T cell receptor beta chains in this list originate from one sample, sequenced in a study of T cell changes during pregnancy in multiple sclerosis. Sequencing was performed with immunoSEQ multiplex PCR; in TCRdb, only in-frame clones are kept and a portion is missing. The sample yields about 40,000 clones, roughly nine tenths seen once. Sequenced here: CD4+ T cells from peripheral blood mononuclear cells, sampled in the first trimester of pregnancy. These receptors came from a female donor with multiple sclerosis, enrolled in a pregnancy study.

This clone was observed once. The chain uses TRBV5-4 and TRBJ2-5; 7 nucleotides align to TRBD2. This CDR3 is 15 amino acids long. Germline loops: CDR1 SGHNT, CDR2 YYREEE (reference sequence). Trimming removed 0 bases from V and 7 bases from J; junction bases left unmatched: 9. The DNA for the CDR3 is TGTGCCAGCAGCTTGGAGGCTAGCGGTGAGAGGACCCAGTACTTC. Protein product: CASSLEASGERTQYF. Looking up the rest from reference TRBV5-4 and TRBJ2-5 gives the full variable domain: ETGVTQSPTHLIKTRGQQVTLRCSSQSGHNTVSWYQQALGQGPQFIFQYYREEENGRGNFPPRFSGLQFPNYSSELNVNALELDDSALYLCASSLEASGERTQYFGPGTRLLVL.

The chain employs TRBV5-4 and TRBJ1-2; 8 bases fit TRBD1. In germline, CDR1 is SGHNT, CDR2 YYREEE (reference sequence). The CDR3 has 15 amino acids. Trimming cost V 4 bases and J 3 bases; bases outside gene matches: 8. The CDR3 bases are TGTGCCAGCAGCCCCCAGACAGGGGAGGACTATGGCTACACCTTC. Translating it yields CASSPQTGEDYGYTF. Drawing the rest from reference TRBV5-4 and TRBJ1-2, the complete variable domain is ETGVTQSPTHLIKTRGQQVTLRCSSQSGHNTVSWYQQALGQGPQFIFQYYREEENGRGNFPPRFSGLQFPNYSSELNVNALELDDSALYLCASSPQTGEDYGYTFGSGTRLTVV.

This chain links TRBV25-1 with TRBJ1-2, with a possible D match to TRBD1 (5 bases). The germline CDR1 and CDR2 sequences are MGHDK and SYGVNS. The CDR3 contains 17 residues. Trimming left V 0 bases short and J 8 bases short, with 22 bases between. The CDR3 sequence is CASSEYSTGGSQMGYTF. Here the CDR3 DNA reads TGTGCCAGCAGTGAATACTCGACGGGGGGGAGCCAAATGGGCTACACCTTC.

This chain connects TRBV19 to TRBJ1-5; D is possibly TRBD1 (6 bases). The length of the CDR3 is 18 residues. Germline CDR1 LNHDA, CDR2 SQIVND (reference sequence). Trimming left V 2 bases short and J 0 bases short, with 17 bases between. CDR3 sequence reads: CASSIQGPLLYSNQPQHF. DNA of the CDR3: TGTGCCAGTAGTATACAGGGGCCGCTTCTCTATAGCAATCAGCCCCAGCATTTT.

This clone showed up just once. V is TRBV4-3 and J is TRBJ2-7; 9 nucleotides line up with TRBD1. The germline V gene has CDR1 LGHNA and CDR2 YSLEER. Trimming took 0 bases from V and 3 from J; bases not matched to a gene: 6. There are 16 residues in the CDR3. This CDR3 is CASSQDHRTGDYEQYF. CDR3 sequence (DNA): TGCGCCAGCAGCCAAGATCACCGGACAGGGGACTACGAGCAGTACTTC.

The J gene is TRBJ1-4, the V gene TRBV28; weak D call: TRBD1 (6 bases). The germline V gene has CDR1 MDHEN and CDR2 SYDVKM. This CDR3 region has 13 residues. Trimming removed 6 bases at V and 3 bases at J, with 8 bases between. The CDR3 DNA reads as TGTGCCAGCAGGGGGGCTTCTAATGAAAAACTGTTTTTT. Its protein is CASRGASNEKLFF.

CDR3 DNA sequence: TGTGCCAGCAGTTACACCGGACAGGTGGCCCAAGATGGCTACACCTTC. Translating it yields CASSYTGQVAQDGYTF. V is TRBV6-6 and J is TRBJ1-2; TRBD1 matches 7 bases. Germline CDR1 MNHNY, CDR2 SVGAGI (reference sequence). The junction had 12 bases not matched to a gene; V was cut back by 2 bases and J by 6 bases. CDR3 length equals 16 residues.

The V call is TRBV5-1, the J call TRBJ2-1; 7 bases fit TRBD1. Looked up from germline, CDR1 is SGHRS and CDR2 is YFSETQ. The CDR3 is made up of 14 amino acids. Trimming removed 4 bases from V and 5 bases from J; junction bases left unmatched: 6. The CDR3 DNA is TGCGCCAGCAGCCCGGGACAGTTAAACAATGAGCAGTTCTTC. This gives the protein CASSPGQLNNEQFF.

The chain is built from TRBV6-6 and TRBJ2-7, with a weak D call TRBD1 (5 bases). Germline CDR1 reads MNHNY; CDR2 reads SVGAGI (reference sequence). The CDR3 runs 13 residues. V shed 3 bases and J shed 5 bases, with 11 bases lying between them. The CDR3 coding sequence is TGTGCCAGCAGTTATTTCCAGGGAAACGAGCAGTACTTC. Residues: CASSYFQGNEQYF.

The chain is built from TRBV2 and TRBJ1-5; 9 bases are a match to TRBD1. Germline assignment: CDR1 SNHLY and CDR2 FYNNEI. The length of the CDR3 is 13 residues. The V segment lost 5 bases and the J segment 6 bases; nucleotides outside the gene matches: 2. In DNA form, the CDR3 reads TGTGCCAGCAGTCGACAGGGGGGTCAGCCCCAGCATTTT. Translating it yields CASSRQGGQPQHF. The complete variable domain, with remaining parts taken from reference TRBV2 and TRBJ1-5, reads EPEVTQTPSHQVTQMGQEVILRCVPISNHLYFYWYRQILGQKVEFLVSFYNNEISEKSEIFDDQFSVERPDGSNFTLKIRSTKLEDSAMYFCASSRQGGQPQHFGDGTRLSIL.

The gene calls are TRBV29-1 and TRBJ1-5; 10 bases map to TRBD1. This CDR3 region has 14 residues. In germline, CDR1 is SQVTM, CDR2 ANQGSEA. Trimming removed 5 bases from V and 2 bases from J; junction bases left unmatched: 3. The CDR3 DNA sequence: TGCAGCGTTTGGGACAGGGGAGGCAATCAGCCCCAGCATTTT. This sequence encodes CSVWDRGGNQPQHF.

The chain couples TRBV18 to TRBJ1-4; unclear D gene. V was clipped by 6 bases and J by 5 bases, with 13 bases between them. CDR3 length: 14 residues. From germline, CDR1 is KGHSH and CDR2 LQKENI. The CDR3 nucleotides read TGTGCCAGCTCCTACCGTCCGGGGAATGAAAAACTGTTTTTT. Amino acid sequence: CASSYRPGNEKLFF.

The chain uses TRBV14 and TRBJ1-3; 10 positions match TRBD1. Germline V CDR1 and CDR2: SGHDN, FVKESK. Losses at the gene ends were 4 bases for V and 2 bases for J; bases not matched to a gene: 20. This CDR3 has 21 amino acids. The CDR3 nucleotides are TGTGCCAGCAGCCGAAGAAACCGGGACAGGGGACATGACCGGCCTGGAAACACCATATATTTT. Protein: CASSRRNRDRGHDRPGNTIYF.

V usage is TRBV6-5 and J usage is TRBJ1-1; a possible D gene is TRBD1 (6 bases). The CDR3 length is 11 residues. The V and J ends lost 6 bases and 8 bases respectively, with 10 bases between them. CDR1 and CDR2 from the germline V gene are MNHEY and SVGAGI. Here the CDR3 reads CASRDRREAFF. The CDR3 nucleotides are TGTGCCAGCAGAGACAGGAGGGAAGCTTTCTTT.

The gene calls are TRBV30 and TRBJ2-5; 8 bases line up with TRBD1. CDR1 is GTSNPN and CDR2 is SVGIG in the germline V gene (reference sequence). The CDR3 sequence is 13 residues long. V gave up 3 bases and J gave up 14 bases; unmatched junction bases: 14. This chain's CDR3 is CAWSSTWTGSIYF. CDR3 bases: TGTGCCTGGAGCTCAACTTGGACAGGGTCGATCTACTTC.

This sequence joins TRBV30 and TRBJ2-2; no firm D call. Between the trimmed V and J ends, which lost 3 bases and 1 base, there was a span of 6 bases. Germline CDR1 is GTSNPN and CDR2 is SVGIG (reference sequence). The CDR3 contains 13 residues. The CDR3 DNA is TGTGCCTGGAGAGATAGGAACACCGGGGAGCTGTTTTTT. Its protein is CAWRDRNTGELFF.

CDR3 loop: CAWSKRTGETQYF. The CDR3 DNA follows: TGTGCCTGGAGTAAACGGACTGGAGAGACCCAGTACTTC. V gene TRBV30 combines with J gene TRBJ2-5, with D tentatively TRBD2 (5 bases). Germline V gene sequence: CDR1 GTSNPN, CDR2 SVGIG (reference sequence). The CDR3 extends over 13 amino acids. The V end was cut by 2 bases, the J end by 4 bases, with 11 bases between.

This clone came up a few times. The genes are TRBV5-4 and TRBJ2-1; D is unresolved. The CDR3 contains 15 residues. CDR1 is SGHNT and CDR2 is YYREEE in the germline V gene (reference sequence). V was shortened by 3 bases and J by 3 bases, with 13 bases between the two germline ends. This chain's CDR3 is CASSSPFGDYNEQFF. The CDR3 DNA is TGTGCCAGCAGCTCGCCGTTCGGTGACTACAATGAGCAGTTCTTC.

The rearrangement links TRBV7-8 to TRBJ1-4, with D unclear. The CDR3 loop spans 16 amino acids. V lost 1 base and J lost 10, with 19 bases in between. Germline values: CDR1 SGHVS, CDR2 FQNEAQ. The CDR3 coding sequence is TGTGCCAGCAGCTTAGTCTCCTCGACGGCGGAAGGAAAACTGTTTTTT. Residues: CASSLVSSTAEGKLFF.

The chain's CDR3 is CASSPKGRENTEAFF. The CDR3 nucleotides are TGTGCCAGCTCACCTAAAGGACGGGAGAACACTGAAGCTTTCTTT. The chain couples TRBV18 to TRBJ1-1; D uncertain. This CDR3 comprises 15 residues. V dropped 3 bases and J dropped 1 base, with 12 bases sitting between them. The germline gives CDR1 KGHSH, CDR2 LQKENI. Full variable domain (rest looked up from reference TRBV18 and TRBJ1-1): NAGVMQNPRHLVRRRGQEARLRCSPMKGHSHVYWYRQLPEEGLKFMVYLQKENIIDESGMPKERFSAEFPKEGPSILRIQQVVRGDSAAYFCASSPKGRENTEAFFGQGTRLTVV.

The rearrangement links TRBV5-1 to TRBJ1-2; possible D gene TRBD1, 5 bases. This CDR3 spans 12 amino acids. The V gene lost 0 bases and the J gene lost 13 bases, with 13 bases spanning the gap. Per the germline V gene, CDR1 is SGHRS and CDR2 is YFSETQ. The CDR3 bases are TGCGCCAGCAGCTTGGAGGCCGGGGGTGGCACCTTC. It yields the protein CASSLEAGGGTF.

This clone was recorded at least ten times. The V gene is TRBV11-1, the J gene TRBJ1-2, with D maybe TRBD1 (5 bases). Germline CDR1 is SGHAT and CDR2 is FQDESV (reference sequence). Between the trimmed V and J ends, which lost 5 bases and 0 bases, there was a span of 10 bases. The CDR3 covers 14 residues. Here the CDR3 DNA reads TGTGCCAGCAGCGCCAGGGAAACTAACTATGGCTACACCTTC. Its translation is CASSARETNYGYTF. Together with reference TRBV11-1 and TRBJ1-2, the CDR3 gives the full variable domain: EAEVAQSPRYKITEKSQAVAFWCDPISGHATLYWYRQILGQGPELLVQFQDESVVDDSQLPKDRFSAERLKGVDSTLKIQPAELGDSAMYLCASSARETNYGYTFGSGTRLTVV.

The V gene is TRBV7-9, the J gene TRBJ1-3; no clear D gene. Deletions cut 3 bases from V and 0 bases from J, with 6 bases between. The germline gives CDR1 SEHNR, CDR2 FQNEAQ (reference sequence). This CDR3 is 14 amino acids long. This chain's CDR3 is CASSFILSGNTIYF. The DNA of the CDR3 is TGTGCCAGCAGCTTCATACTCTCTGGAAACACCATATATTTT.

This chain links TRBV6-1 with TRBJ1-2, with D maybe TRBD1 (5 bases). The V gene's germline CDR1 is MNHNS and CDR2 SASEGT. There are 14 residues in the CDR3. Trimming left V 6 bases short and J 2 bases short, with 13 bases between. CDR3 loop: CASSESTANYGYTF. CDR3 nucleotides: TGTGCCAGCAGCGAGTCGACAGCGAACTATGGCTACACCTTC.

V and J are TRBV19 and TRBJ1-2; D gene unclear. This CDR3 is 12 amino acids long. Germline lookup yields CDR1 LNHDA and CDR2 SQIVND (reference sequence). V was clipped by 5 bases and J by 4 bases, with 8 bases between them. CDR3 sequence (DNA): TGTGCCAGTAGTGAGGAATTCTATGGCTACACCTTC. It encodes CASSEEFYGYTF.

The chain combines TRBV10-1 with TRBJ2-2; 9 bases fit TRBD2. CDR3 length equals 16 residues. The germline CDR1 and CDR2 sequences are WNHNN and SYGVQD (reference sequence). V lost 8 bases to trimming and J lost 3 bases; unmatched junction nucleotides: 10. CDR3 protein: CASRRPSGEYTGELFF. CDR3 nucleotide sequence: TGCGCCAGCCGAAGGCCTAGCGGGGAGTACACCGGGGAGCTGTTTTTT.

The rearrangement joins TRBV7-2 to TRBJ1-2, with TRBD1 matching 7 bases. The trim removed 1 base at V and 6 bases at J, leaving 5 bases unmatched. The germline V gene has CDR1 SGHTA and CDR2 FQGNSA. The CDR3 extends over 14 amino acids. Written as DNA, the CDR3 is TGTGCCAGCAGCTTAGACAGGGGATTAGATGGCTACACCTTC. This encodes CASSLDRGLDGYTF.

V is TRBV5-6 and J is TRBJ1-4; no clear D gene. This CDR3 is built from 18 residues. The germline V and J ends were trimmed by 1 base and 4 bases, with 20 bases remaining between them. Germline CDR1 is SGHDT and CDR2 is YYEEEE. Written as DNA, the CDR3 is TGTGCCAGCAGCTTGACGGTCCGAGAACTTAATTTTAATGAAAAACTGTTTTTT. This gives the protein CASSLTVRELNFNEKLFF.

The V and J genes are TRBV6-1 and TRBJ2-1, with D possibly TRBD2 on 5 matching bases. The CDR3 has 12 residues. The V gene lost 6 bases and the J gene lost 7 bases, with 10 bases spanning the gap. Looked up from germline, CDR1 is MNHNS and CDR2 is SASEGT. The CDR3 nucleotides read TGTGCCAGCAGGGAGGTAGTGAATGAGCAGTTCTTC. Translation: CASREVVNEQFF.